The entry below describes one TCR beta chain. Amplification from RNA transcripts yielded the TCR beta CDR3 regions. Scientists carried out first-round RT-PCR using HTBI primers and then a second-round multiplex PCR. TCRdb ran MiXCR on the multiplex PCR reads and lists one entry per CDR3 protein. The sample shows roughly 600,000 distinct CDR3 sequences, about 35% of them seen only once. The diagnosis was founded upon clinical symptoms, serum thyroxine, TRAb, thyroid ultrasound and orbital computed tomography. V lost 1 base, J lost 9 bases, and 14 bases lay in between. Germline V gene sequence: CDR1 SGHRS, CDR2 YFSETQ. The CDR3 totals 15 residues. The source of the sample is a study of Graves' ophthalmopathy and Graves' hyperthyroidism. Study in general: Researchers classed hyperthyroidism as stable given no ophthalmopathy within 18 months of follow-up.

The gene calls are TRBV5-1 and TRBJ1-6, with a weak D call TRBD1 (5 bases). Material for sequencing was peripheral blood or thyroid tissue (not recorded which). This TCR came from an adult man with Graves' hyperthyroidism. CDR3 DNA sequence: TGCGCCAGCAGCTTGCCGGCAGGGAGAGGTTCACCCCTCCACTTT. Translated, it gives CASSLPAGRGSPLHF.